These 2 T cell receptor beta chains originate from one sample sequenced in a study of T cell responses to AZD1222 COVID-19 vaccine. TCRdb keeps only in-frame clones here, not all; method: immunoSEQ multiplex PCR. The sample has about 99,000 clones, 88% seen once. Specimen: peripheral blood, collected on day 0 of AZD1222 vaccination. All receptors come from an adult in good health.

The chain uses TRBV5-1 and TRBJ2-7; no clear D. V was shortened by 2 bases and J by 2 bases, with 8 bases between the two germline ends. The CDR3 is 13 amino acids. CDR1 and CDR2 (germline): SGHRS, YFSETQ. CDR3 residues: CASSLDPAYEQYF. The CDR3, as DNA: TGCGCCAGCAGCTTAGACCCAGCCTACGAGCAGTACTTC.

The chain combines TRBV7-9 with TRBJ2-7; 7 bases map to TRBD2. V shed 3 bases, J shed 5 bases, and the junction held 7 bases outside the gene matches. This CDR3 contains 14 residues. Germline loops: CDR1 SEHNR, CDR2 FQNEAQ (reference sequence). The CDR3 nucleotides are TGTGCCAGCAGCTTCGCCAGCGGGACCGACGAGCAGTACTTC. It yields the protein CASSFASGTDEQYF.